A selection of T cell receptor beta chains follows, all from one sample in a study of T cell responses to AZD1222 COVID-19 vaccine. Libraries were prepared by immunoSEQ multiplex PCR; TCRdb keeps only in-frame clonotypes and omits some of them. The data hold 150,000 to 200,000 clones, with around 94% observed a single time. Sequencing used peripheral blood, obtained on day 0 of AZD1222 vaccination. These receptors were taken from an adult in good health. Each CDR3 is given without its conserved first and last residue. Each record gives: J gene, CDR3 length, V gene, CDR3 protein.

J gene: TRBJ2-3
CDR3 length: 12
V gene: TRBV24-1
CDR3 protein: ATSLGISTDTQY

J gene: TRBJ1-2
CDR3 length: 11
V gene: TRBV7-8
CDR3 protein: ASSLALNYGYT

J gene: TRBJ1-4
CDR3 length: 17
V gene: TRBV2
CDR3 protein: ASSDGWGGIRLVNEKLF

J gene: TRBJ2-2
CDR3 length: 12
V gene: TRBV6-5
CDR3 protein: ASSGWGGAGELF

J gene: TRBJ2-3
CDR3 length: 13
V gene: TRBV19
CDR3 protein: ASSSGQGHTDTQY

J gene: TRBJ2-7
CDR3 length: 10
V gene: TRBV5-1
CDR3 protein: ASGGGWGEQY

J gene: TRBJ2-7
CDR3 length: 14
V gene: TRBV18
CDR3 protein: ASSPPWGGNAYEQY

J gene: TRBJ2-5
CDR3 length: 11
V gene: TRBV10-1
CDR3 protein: ASSERRGETQY

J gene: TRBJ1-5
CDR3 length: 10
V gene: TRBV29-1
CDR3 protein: SIGTGNQPQH

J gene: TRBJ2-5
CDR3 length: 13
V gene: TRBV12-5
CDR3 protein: ASGLTQLPGETQY

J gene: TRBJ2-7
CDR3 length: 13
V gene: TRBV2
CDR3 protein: ASSEVRTGSYEQY

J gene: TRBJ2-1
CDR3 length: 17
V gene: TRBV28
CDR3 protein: ASSFGTYFAPSRGNEQF

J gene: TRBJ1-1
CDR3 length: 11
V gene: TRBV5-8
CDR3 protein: ASSLRVNTEAF